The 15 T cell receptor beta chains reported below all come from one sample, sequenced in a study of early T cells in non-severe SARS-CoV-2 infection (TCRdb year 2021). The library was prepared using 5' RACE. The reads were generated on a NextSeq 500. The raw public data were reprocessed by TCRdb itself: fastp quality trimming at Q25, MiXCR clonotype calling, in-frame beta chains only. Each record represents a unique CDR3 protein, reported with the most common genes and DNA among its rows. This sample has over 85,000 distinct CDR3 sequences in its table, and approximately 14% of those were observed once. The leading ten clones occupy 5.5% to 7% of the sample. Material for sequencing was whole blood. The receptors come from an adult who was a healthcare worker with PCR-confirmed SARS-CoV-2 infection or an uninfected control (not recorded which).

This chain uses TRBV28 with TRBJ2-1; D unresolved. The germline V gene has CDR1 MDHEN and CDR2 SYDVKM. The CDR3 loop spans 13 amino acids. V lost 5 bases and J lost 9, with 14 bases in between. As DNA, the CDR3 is TGTGCCAGCAGTCCCCCCCCTGGGCGTGAGCAGTTCTTC. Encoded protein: CASSPPPGREQFF.

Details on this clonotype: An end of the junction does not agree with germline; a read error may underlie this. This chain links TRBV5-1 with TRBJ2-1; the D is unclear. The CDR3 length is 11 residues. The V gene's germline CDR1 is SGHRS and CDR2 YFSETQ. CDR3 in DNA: TGCGCCAGCAGCTCCCACAATGAGCAGTTCTTC. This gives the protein CASSSHNEQFF.

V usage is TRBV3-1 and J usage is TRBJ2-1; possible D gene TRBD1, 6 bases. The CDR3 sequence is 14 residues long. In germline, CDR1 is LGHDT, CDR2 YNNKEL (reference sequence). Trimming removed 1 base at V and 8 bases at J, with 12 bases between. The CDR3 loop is CASSQGVTGYEQFF. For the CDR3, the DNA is TGTGCCAGCAGCCAAGGCGTGACAGGATATGAGCAGTTCTTC.

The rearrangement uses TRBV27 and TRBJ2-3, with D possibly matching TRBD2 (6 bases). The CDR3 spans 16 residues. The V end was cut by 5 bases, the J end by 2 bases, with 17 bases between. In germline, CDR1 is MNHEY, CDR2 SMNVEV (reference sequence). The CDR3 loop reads CASSPYRDLSTDTQYF. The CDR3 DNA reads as TGTGCCAGCAGTCCATACCGGGACTTATCCACAGATACGCAGTATTTT.

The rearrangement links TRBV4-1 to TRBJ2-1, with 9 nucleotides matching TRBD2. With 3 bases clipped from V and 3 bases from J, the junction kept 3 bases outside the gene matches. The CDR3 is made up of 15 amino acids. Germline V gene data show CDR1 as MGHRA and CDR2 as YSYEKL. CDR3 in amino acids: CASSQGREGYNEQFF. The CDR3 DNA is TGCGCCAGCAGCCAGGGGCGGGAGGGCTACAATGAGCAGTTCTTC.

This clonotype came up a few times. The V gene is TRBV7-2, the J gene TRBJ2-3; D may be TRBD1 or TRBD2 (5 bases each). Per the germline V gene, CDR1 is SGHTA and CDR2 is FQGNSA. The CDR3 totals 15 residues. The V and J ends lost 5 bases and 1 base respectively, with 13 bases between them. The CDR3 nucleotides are TGTGCCAGCAGCCAGAGGGGAAGAGGCACAGATACGCAGTATTTT. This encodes CASSQRGRGTDTQYF.

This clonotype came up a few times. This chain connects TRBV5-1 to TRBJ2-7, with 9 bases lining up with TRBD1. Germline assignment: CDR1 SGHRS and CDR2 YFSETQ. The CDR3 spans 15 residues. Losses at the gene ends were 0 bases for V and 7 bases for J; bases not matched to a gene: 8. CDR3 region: CASSLDRDRVREQYF. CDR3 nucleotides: TGCGCCAGCAGCTTGGACCGGGACAGGGTAAGGGAGCAGTACTTC. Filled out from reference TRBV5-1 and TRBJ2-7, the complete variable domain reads KAGVTQTPRYLIKTRGQQVTLSCSPISGHRSVSWYQQTPGQGLQFLFEYFSETQRNKGNFPGRFSGRQFSNSRSEMNVSTLELGDSALYLCASSLDRDRVREQYFGPGTRLTVT.

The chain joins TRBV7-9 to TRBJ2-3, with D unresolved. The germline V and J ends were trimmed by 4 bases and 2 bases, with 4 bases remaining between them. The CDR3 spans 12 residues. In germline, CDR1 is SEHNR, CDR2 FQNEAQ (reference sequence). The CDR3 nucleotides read TGTGCCAGCAGCTGGTCCACAGATACGCAGTATTTT. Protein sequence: CASSWSTDTQYF.

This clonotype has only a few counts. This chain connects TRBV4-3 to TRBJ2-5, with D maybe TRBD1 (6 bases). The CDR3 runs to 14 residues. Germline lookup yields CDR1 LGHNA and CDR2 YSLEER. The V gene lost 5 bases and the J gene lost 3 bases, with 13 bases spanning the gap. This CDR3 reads CASSSGQYEETQYF. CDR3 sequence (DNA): TGCGCCAGCAGCTCTGGACAGTATGAAGAGACCCAGTACTTC.

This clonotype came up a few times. The CDR3 protein is CASSAQAPNGGELFF. The CDR3, as DNA: TGTGCCAGCAGCGCCCAGGCGCCGAATGGCGGGGAGCTGTTTTTT. The chain is built from TRBV7-3 and TRBJ2-2, with no clear D. The CDR3 extends over 15 amino acids. V lost 5 bases to trimming and J lost 7 bases, with 17 bases between them. Per germline, CDR1 SGHTA and CDR2 FQGTGA.

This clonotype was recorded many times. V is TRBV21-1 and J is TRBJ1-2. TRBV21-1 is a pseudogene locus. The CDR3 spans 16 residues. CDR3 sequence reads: CASSKPDFGPSYGYTF. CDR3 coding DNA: TGTGCCAGCAGCAAACCCGATTTTGGGCCATCCTATGGCTACACCTTC.

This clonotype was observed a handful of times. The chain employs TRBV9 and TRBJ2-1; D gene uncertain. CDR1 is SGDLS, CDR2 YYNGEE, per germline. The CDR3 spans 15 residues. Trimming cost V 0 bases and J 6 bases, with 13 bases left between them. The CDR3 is CASSVGSGKSNEQFF. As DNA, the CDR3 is TGTGCCAGCAGCGTAGGTTCGGGCAAGTCCAATGAGCAGTTCTTC.

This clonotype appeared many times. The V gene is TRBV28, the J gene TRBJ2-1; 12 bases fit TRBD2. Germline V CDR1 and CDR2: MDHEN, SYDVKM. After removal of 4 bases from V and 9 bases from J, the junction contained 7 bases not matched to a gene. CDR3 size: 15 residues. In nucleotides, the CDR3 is TGTGCCAGCAGTTCTCCTAGCGGGAGGGGAAGTGAGCAGTTCTTC. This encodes CASSSPSGRGSEQFF. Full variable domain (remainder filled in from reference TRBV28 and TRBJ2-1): DVKVTQSSRYLVKRTGEKVFLECVQDMDHENMFWYRQDPGLGLRLIYFSYDVKMKEKGDIPEGYSVSREKKERFSLILESASTNQTSMYLCASSSPSGRGSEQFFGPGTRLTVL.

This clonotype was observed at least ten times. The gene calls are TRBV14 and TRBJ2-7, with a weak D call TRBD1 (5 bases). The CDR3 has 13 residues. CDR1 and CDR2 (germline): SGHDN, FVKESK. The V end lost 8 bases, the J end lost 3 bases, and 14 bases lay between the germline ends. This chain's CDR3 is CASSSDRHYEQYF. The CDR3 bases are TGTGCCAGCTCGAGTGACAGACACTACGAGCAGTACTTC.

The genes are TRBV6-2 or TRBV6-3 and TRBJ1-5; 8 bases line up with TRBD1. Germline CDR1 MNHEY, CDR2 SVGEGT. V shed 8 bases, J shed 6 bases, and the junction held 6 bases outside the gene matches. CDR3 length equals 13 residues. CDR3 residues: CASGDRLSQPQHF. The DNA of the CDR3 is TGTGCCAGCGGGGACAGGTTAAGTCAGCCCCAGCATTTT.